A selection of T cell receptor beta chains follows, all from one sample in a study. One entry per CDR3 protein, called by TCRdb with MiXCR from the RT-PCR reads. Seen here are hundreds of thousands of distinct CDR3 sequences, 14% observed once, and the top ten hold 3.6%. Sequencing was done on a sample of memory CD4+ T cells from blood. The receptor set was obtained from a female donor in good health, serving as a healthy control. The CDR3 runs from the conserved cysteine through the conserved F or W. Each record gives: V gene, J gene, CDR3 protein.

TRBV7-2	TRBJ2-1	CASSRQWPESYNEQFF
TRBV6-2/TRBV6-3	TRBJ2-7	CASSSPYRGNSYEQYF
TRBV24-1	TRBJ2-3	CATSDLVTTDTQYF
TRBV20-1	TRBJ2-3	CSASGRGTDTQYF
TRBV6-6	TRBJ1-6	CASSSQYGDDNSPLHF
TRBV20-1	TRBJ1-1	CSAPLGGRNTEAFF
TRBV3-1	TRBJ1-6	CASSQVGQGNSPLHF
TRBV7-2	TRBJ2-6	CASTPLVAGANVLTF
TRBV24-1	TRBJ2-7	CATSEPGQGSDEQYF
TRBV20-1	TRBJ2-5	CSARRSSGGFQETQYF
TRBV6-2/TRBV6-3	TRBJ2-1	CASSKSNLAQFF